These T cell receptor beta chains were read from a single sample in a study of neoadjuvant anti-PD-1 for oral cavity cancer. Only in-frame clones appear in the TCRdb table, and some are missing; sequencing was by immunoSEQ multiplex PCR. The table records around 65,000 clones, around 85% of them present only once. This specimen was PBMCs, taken after nivolumab (anti-PD-1) treatment. These receptors all stem from a person aged 35 to 85 with oral cavity squamous cell carcinoma. Both conserved end residues are part of each CDR3. Clone sizes are given selectively: once, few, many, or a class where the clone is expanded.

TRBV6-1	few	TRBJ2-5	CASARQIQETQYF
TRBV10-1	NA	TRBJ1-5	CASSEVGGSIYQPQHF
TRBV7-9	NA	TRBJ1-2	CASSLVASTYGYTF
TRBV10-1	NA	TRBJ2-1	CASSLTSGSSHEQFF
TRBV6-1	NA	TRBJ1-4	CASSGDISPEKLFF
TRBV7-3	NA	TRBJ2-5	CASSLKGPGQSLGQETQYF
TRBV29-1	NA	TRBJ1-3	CSVAEVVGNTIYF
TRBV7-9	NA	TRBJ1-2	CASSTWTGRYGYTF
TRBV27	NA	TRBJ2-1	CASSLQGGEQFF
TRBV30	NA	TRBJ1-3	CAWSGGVGNTIYF
TRBV2	NA	TRBJ1-5	CASGIQSGSNQPQHF
TRBV5-1	NA	TRBJ2-3	CASSLQASEDTQYF
TRBV5-1	NA	TRBJ2-5	CASSTGQTQETQYF
TRBV19	NA	TRBJ2-1	CASSGTTSGINNEQFF
TRBV29-1	few	TRBJ2-7	CSVGTSHSYEQYF
TRBV30	NA	TRBJ1-2	CAWSPGLTHGYTF
TRBV11-2	NA	TRBJ1-2	CASRTRLSNYGYTF
TRBV6-1	NA	TRBJ1-2	CASRDGRNYGYTF
TRBV12-5	NA	TRBJ2-3	CASALGVDTQYF
TRBV5-1	few	TRBJ2-7	CASSLVTAGYEQYF
TRBV7-2	once	TRBJ2-4	CASSPRVSWGKNIQYF
TRBV25-1	NA	TRBJ2-2	CATFTYLRQGPNTGELFF
TRBV4-1	NA	TRBJ1-2	CASSQGNSGIFYGYTF
TRBV2	NA	TRBJ2-5	CASQGQEETQYF
TRBV6-6	NA	TRBJ2-7	CASSYSDIGSYEQYF
TRBV7-2	NA	TRBJ2-1	CASSQLAGLDEQFF
TRBV5-6	NA	TRBJ2-5	CASSLRRTQYF
TRBV11-2	NA	TRBJ2-7	CASSLAVGSSYEQYF
TRBV10-3	NA	TRBJ2-6	CAISESVAIAGANVLTF
TRBV7-9	NA	TRBJ2-1	CASSLPTGRNEQFF
TRBV28	NA	TRBJ1-1	CASSSLGQGLNTEAFF
TRBV5-1	NA	TRBJ2-5	CASSLALRGGETQYF
TRBV5-5	NA	TRBJ2-2	CASSPRGTATGELFF
TRBV10-3	NA	TRBJ2-1	CAIRGSSGRSSYNEQFF
TRBV5-4	NA	TRBJ2-5	CASSFQRETQYF
TRBV2	NA	TRBJ1-3	CATLKDRLSGNTIYF
TRBV19	NA	TRBJ2-6	CASSRGTGANVLTF
TRBV6-7	NA	TRBJ2-7	CASRDRETGEQYF
TRBV19	NA	TRBJ1-1	CASSPDRPTEAFF
TRBV6-5	NA	TRBJ2-3	CASSYSYILTDTQYF
TRBV27	few	TRBJ2-6	CASSPRQGMEGANVLTF
TRBV5-1	NA	TRBJ2-7	CASSPRTVTTYEQYF
TRBV7-9	NA	TRBJ2-5	CASSLAGGLQETQYF
TRBV9	once	TRBJ2-3	CASMAGLAGSTDTQYF
TRBV27	NA	TRBJ1-3	CASRPGSGNTIYF
TRBV5-1	NA	TRBJ1-3	CASSLRTGRGPRSGNTIYF
TRBV27	NA	TRBJ2-1	CASSLRLAGAFEQFF